The 14 T cell receptor beta chains presented below share a single source sample, sequenced in a study of T cells in Graves' hyperthyroidism and ophthalmopathy. What was amplified from RNA transcripts were TCR beta CDR3 regions. The study used the HTBI primer set for a first-round RT-PCR of the TCR CDR3. TCRdb recomputed calls from the multiplex PCR reads with MiXCR, one row per CDR3 protein. The table records 370,000 or so distinct CDR3 sequences, 20% to 25% of them present only once. Sequencing input: blood. These receptors were obtained from a man aged 50-60 years with Graves' hyperthyroidism.

The V and J genes are TRBV28 and TRBJ2-7; 9 nucleotides agree with TRBD2. Germline CDR1 MDHEN, CDR2 SYDVKM. The CDR3 contains 15 residues. The trim removed 2 bases at V and 4 bases at J, leaving 6 bases unmatched. The CDR3 region is CASSLKVLAGYEQYF. The DNA for the CDR3 is TGTGCCAGCAGTTTAAAGGTCCTAGCGGGGTACGAGCAGTACTTC.

The genes are TRBV12-5 and TRBJ2-7, with D uncertain. The CDR3 runs to 16 residues. The V gene lost 0 bases and the J gene lost 5 bases, with 17 bases spanning the gap. Germline values: CDR1 LGHNT, CDR2 FRNRAP. Written as DNA, the CDR3 is TGTGCTAGTGGTTTGGTACTTTCTCAGGTCTTCGACGAGCAGTACTTC. Translated: CASGLVLSQVFDEQYF.

In nucleotides, the CDR3 is TGTGCCACCAGTGGTACAGGGATGGAAGAGACCCAGTACTTC. As protein: CATSGTGMEETQYF. The rearrangement joins TRBV24-1 to TRBJ2-5, with a tentative D call TRBD1 (6 bases). The CDR3 length is 14 residues. From germline, CDR1 is KGHDR and CDR2 SFDVKD. Trimming shortened V by 5 bases and J by 3 bases, and 12 bases separated the two germline ends.

J is TRBJ1-6 and V is TRBV12-3 or TRBV12-4; no definite D call. The CDR3 covers 15 residues. Trimming left V 2 bases short and J 4 bases short, with 9 bases between. CDR3 nucleotides: TGTGCCAGCAGTTTAACAGATAATTATAATTCACCCCTCCACTTT. It yields the protein CASSLTDNYNSPLHF.

This clonotype was found a few times. This chain links TRBV3-1 with TRBJ1-5; no definite D call. Germline loops: CDR1 LGHDT, CDR2 YNNKEL (reference sequence). The CDR3 length is 13 residues. The V and J ends lost 6 bases and 4 bases respectively, with 10 bases between them. The CDR3: CASSPDYNQPQHF. CDR3 nucleotide sequence: TGTGCCAGCAGTCCGGACTATAATCAGCCCCAGCATTTT.

The chain uses TRBV19 and TRBJ2-1; maybe TRBD2 (5 bases). Germline CDR1 reads LNHDA; CDR2 reads SQIVND (reference sequence). This CDR3 has 15 amino acids. Trimming removed 0 bases at V and 6 bases at J, with 12 bases between. The DNA of the CDR3 is TGTGCCAGTAGTATAGATCGCCTAGCCTTCAATGAGCAGTTCTTC. Translating it yields CASSIDRLAFNEQFF.

The CDR3 loop reads CAISEPRGGNTEAFF. The DNA of the CDR3 is TGTGCCATCAGTGAGCCCAGGGGGGGGAACACTGAAGCTTTCTTT. The V and J genes are TRBV10-3 and TRBJ1-1, with TRBD1 matching over 7 bases. The CDR3 is 15 amino acids. The J segment lost 1 base and the V segment lost 2 bases, leaving 4 bases of the junction unmatched. Germline CDR1 ENHRY, CDR2 SYGVKD.

This clonotype was seen at least ten times. This sequence joins TRBV7-3 and TRBJ2-1, with 14 bases identical to TRBD2. Germline CDR1 is SGHTA and CDR2 is FQGTGA. The trim removed 3 bases at V and 5 bases at J, leaving 6 bases unmatched. CDR3 size: 17 residues. DNA for the CDR3: TGTGCCAGCAGCTTTAGACTAGCGGGAGGGCCGGACAATGAGCAGTTCTTC. Its translation: CASSFRLAGGPDNEQFF.

This clonotype was counted ten times or more. This chain uses TRBV28 with TRBJ1-1; 11 nucleotides line up with TRBD1. There are 14 residues in the CDR3. CDR1 is MDHEN, CDR2 SYDVKM, per germline. V trimming: 7 bases; J trimming: 4 bases; junction bases outside the gene matches: 5. CDR3 in amino acids: CASIGTGGGTEAFF. The CDR3 DNA sequence: TGTGCCAGCATTGGGACAGGGGGAGGCACTGAAGCTTTCTTT.

CDR3 in DNA: TGTGCCAGCAGTTACTCGGGGGTTACCGGGGAGCTGTTTTTT. Amino acids: CASSYSGVTGELFF. The chain links TRBV6-6 to TRBJ2-2; the D gene could be TRBD1 or TRBD2 (5 bases each). CDR1 and CDR2 (germline): MNHNY, SVGAGI (reference sequence). The V end was cut by 0 bases, the J end by 5 bases, with 7 bases between. The CDR3 spans 14 residues.

The V and J genes are TRBV30 and TRBJ1-2; possibly TRBD1 for D (5 bases). Germline V gene data show CDR1 as GTSNPN and CDR2 as SVGIG (reference sequence). Trimming took off 1 base at V and 4 bases at J, with 7 bases between the two ends. This CDR3 comprises 12 residues. CDR3 region: CAWSAGTYGYTF. The CDR3 bases are TGTGCCTGGAGTGCGGGGACCTATGGCTACACCTTC.

In its sample, this clonotype was seen a few times. This sequence joins TRBV27 and TRBJ2-2; tentatively, D is TRBD2 (6 bases). Trimming took 7 bases from V and 3 from J, leaving 18 bases between them. The germline V gene encodes CDR1 MNHEY and CDR2 SMNVEV (reference sequence). The CDR3 has 16 residues. CDR3 nucleotides: TGTGCCAGCACCCCGGGTTGGGGGGTGGACACCGGGGAGCTGTTTTTT. It yields the protein CASTPGWGVDTGELFF.

V and J are TRBV5-6 and TRBJ2-4; D is ambiguous. Germline lookup yields CDR1 SGHDT and CDR2 YYEEEE. The CDR3 sequence is 14 residues long. Trimming shortened V by 2 bases and J by 1 base, and 7 bases separated the two germline ends. CDR3 sequence: CASSFGPAKNIQYF. In DNA form, the CDR3 reads TGTGCCAGCAGCTTCGGTCCGGCCAAAAACATTCAGTACTTC.

This clonotype was recorded many times. This rearrangement joins TRBV28 to TRBJ2-7; 12 positions match TRBD2. The length of the CDR3 is 16 residues. The J segment lost 2 bases and the V segment lost 6 bases, leaving 8 bases of the junction unmatched. The germline CDR1 and CDR2 sequences are MDHEN and SYDVKM. The CDR3 region has the DNA TGTGCCAGCAGCTTCCGAGGACTAGCGGGACCCTACGAGCAGTACTTC. This gives the protein CASSFRGLAGPYEQYF.